These 2 T cell receptor beta chains came from one sample sequenced in a study of breast tumors, draining lymph nodes, adjacent tissues. TCRdb fed the multiplex PCR reads into MiXCR, producing one record per CDR3 protein. The data show approximately 60,000 distinct CDR3 sequences, with 57% seen just once and around 20% held by the top ten. The specimen sequenced was breast tumor tissue. The receptors come from a female donor with breast cancer. Some clones in this sample may be carry-over from other donors' samples.

To note about this clonotype: A clone one base away is much larger, so this may be a read error. CDR3 DNA sequence: TGTGCCAGCAGCTTAAGGACAGCCGCCTTTTCCTATAATTCACCCCTCCGCTTT. It yields the protein CASSLRTAAFSYNSPLRF. The chain uses TRBV5-4 and TRBJ1-6, with D possibly being TRBD1 (6 bases). CDR3 length: 18 amino acids. CDR1 and CDR2 (germline): SGHNT, YYREEE (reference sequence).

This clonotype showed up just once. This rearrangement joins TRBV29-1 to TRBJ1-2, with a weak D call TRBD1 (5 bases). The CDR3 is 13 amino acids. Per the germline V gene, CDR1 is SQVTM and CDR2 is ANQGSEA. V dropped 4 bases and J dropped 4 bases, with 13 bases sitting between them. CDR3 nucleotides: TGCAGCGTTGTCTTTGGACAAAGCTATGGCTACACCTTC. Its translation: CSVVFGQSYGYTF.